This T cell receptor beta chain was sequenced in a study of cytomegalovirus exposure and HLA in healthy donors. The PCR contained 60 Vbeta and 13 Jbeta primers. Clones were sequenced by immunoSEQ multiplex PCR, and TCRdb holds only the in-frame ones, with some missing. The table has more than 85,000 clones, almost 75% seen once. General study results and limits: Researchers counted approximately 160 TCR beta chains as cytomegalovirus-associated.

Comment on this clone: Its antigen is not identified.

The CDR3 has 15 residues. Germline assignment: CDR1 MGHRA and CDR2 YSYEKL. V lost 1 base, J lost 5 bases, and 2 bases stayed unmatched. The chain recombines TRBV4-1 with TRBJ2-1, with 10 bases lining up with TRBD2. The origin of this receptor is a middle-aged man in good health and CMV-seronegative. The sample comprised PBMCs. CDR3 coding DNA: TGCGCCAGCAGCCAAGTCACTAGCGGGGACAATGAGCAGTTCTTC. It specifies CASSQVTSGDNEQFF.